This T cell receptor beta chain emerged from a study of cytomegalovirus exposure and HLA in healthy donors. The PCR ran on 60 Vbeta and 13 Jbeta primers. Clones were sequenced by immunoSEQ multiplex PCR, and TCRdb holds only the in-frame ones, with some missing. The sample lists 80,000 to 130,000 clones, roughly 82% occurring once. Study-level findings and limits: Among the most significant clusters, several appeared linked to common viral pathogens in a later analysis.

This clone was found a few times. Its antigen is currently unknown. Germline lookup yields CDR1 MDHEN and CDR2 SYDVKM. This CDR3 has 14 residues. V was pared by 7 bases and J by 7 bases, with 14 bases between. The sequenced material came from PBMCs. V gene TRBV28 combines with J gene TRBJ1-6, with a possible D match to TRBD1 (5 bases). This TCR was recovered from a woman aged 18-35 years in good health and CMV-seronegative. CDR3 DNA: TGTGCCAGCAAGCGGGGCCGAGCAAATTCACCCCTCCACTTT. Residues: CASKRGRANSPLHF.